Listed here are 8 T cell receptor beta chains from one sample, sequenced in a study of CD8 T cells in ankylosing spondylitis. TCRdb fed the 5' RACE reads into MiXCR, producing one record per CDR3 protein. The sample lists 200,000 to 250,000 distinct CDR3 sequences; around 8% were seen once. Sequencing used blood, either unsorted or a sorted T cell fraction (not recorded which). The origin of the receptors is a female donor with ankylosing spondylitis or in good health (not recorded which).

This clonotype was picked up many times. This chain connects TRBV4-3 to TRBJ1-5; TRBD1 matches at 7 bases. The CDR3 runs 15 residues. V lost 4 bases and J lost 5; bases outside the gene matches: 8. Germline V CDR1 and CDR2: LGHNA, YSLEER. The CDR3 is CASSPRTGGDQPQHF. In DNA form, the CDR3 reads TGCGCCAGCAGCCCCCGGACAGGAGGGGATCAGCCCCAGCATTTT.

The V call is TRBV20-1, the J call TRBJ2-1; 9 positions match TRBD2. Per the germline V gene, CDR1 is DFQATT and CDR2 is SNEGSKA (reference sequence). This CDR3 contains 17 residues. The junction had 15 bases not matched to a gene; V was cut back by 2 bases and J by 7 bases. In DNA form, the CDR3 reads TGCAGTGCTAGACCTCCGGCGGGAGGGCCTACTGAAAATGAGCAGTTCTTC. The encoded protein is CSARPPAGGPTENEQFF.

This clonotype has a count of ten or more. The chain employs TRBV20-1 and TRBJ2-3; TRBD2 aligns across 8 bases. V was pared by 6 bases and J by 6 bases, with 14 bases of the junction left unmatched. Germline V gene sequence: CDR1 DFQATT, CDR2 SNEGSKA (reference sequence). The CDR3 is made up of 15 amino acids. In DNA form, the CDR3 reads TGCAGTGCCGAGGGAACAGCGGGAGTTTTGGATACGCAGTATTTT. It translates to CSAEGTAGVLDTQYF.

This clonotype was detected ten times or more. The chain carries TRBV10-3 and TRBJ1-1; D is unresolved. The germline gives CDR1 ENHRY, CDR2 SYGVKD. Deletions cut 6 bases from V and 3 bases from J, with 14 bases between. This CDR3 has 14 amino acids. The CDR3 sequence: CAIRGSLTDTEAFF. As DNA, the CDR3 is TGTGCCATCAGGGGTTCCCTGACTGACACTGAAGCTTTCTTT.

This clonotype was counted ten times or more. The chain carries TRBV29-1 and TRBJ1-1, with no clear D. From germline, CDR1 is SQVTM and CDR2 ANQGSEA. The CDR3 is 11 amino acids. Trimming took off 1 base at V and 13 bases at J, with 13 bases between the two ends. The CDR3 here is CSVEGAFTDFF. CDR3 bases: TGCAGCGTTGAAGGAGCTTTTACGGATTTCTTT.

The chain recombines TRBV5-1 with TRBJ2-3; D possibly corresponds to TRBD2 (5 bases). The CDR3 has 14 amino acids. CDR1 is SGHRS, CDR2 YFSETQ, per germline. Deletions cut 6 bases from V and 3 bases from J, with 14 bases between. CDR3 nucleotides: TGCGCCAGCATCGAGTCCCCGGGGACAGATACGCAGTATTTT. This encodes CASIESPGTDTQYF.

Ten or more counts support this clonotype. The CDR3 sequence: CSGWVGSGANVLTF. CDR3 bases: TGCAGTGGATGGGTTGGATCTGGGGCCAACGTCCTGACTTTC. J is TRBJ2-6 and V is TRBV20-1; D not resolved. The length of the CDR3 is 14 residues. CDR1 is DFQATT, CDR2 SNEGSKA, per germline (reference sequence). V dropped 7 bases and J dropped 1 base, with 11 bases sitting between them.

In its sample, this clonotype was seen many times. The chain couples TRBV5-1 to TRBJ2-3, with D possibly being TRBD2 (5 bases). CDR1 and CDR2 from the germline V gene are SGHRS and YFSETQ. The germline V and J ends were trimmed by 4 bases and 5 bases, with 23 bases remaining between them. This CDR3 has 17 amino acids. This CDR3 is CASSPRAGQNGGDTQYF. The CDR3 DNA reads TGCGCCAGCAGCCCGCGTGCGGGCCAGAACGGTGGAGATACGCAGTATTTT.